The rows below give T cell receptor beta chains drawn from one sample of a study of blood T cells in healthy people across ages. TCRdb analysed the 5' RACE reads with MiXCR anew, one entry per CDR3 protein. The table includes 1.8 million or so distinct CDR3 sequences, around 40% detected once. The specimen was blood. These receptor sequences come from a human donor in good health. Each CDR3 is given with its conserved first and last residue. Fields, in order: D gene, V gene, clone size, CDR3 length, J gene, CDR3 protein, CDR3 DNA. A D gene is named only where the DNA matches it firmly. Size values are once, few and many counts, or a class for expanded clones, and some rows have none.

.,TRBV20-1,.,14,TRBJ2-3,CSARDGRGGDTQYF,TGCAGTGCTAGAGATGGCAGGGGTGGAGATACGCAGTATTTT
.,TRBV12-5,few,12,TRBJ2-7,CASGYRMYEQYF,TGTGCTAGTGGTTACCGGATGTACGAGCAGTACTTC
.,TRBV5-4,.,15,TRBJ2-7,CASEEFGAGSYEQYF,TGTGCCAGCGAAGAGTTTGGCGCGGGCTCCTACGAGCAGTACTTC
TRBD1,TRBV7-9,.,15,TRBJ2-7,CASSPRDRPFYEQYF,TGTGCCAGCAGCCCCCGGGACAGACCCTTCTACGAGCAGTACTTC
.,TRBV28,few,14,TRBJ2-5,CASSLFGDQETQYF,TGTGCCAGCAGTTTATTTGGGGACCAAGAGACCCAGTACTTC
TRBD1,TRBV28,few,16,TRBJ2-7,CASSNLPGQGRREQYF,TGTGCCAGCTCGAACCTCCCGGGACAGGGGCGCAGGGAGCAGTACTTC
.,TRBV29-1,many,11,TRBJ1-2,CSVGGDGGYTF,TGCAGCGTTGGAGGGGACGGGGGCTACACCTTC
.,TRBV10-3,.,14,TRBJ1-2,CAISEVHSNYGYTF,TGTGCCATCAGTGAGGTGCATAGTAACTATGGCTACACCTTC
.,TRBV18,.,14,TRBJ1-2,CASSPGRDWYGYTF,TGTGCCAGCTCACCAGGGAGGGATTGGTACGGCTACACCTTC
TRBD1,TRBV29-1,.,13,TRBJ2-7,CSVTDRGPYEQYF,TGCAGCGTCACGGACAGGGGGCCCTACGAGCAGTACTTC
TRBD1,TRBV10-3,few,14,TRBJ2-1,CAISGQGAWNEQFF,TGTGCCATCAGTGGACAGGGGGCGTGGAATGAGCAGTTCTTC
TRBD1,TRBV5-1,once,13,TRBJ1-1,CASSLVGTDEAFF,TGCGCCAGCAGCTTGGTTGGGACAGATGAAGCTTTCTTT
TRBD2,TRBV6-5,.,13,TRBJ2-1,CTSRRSGGFSKFF,TGTACCAGCAGGCGTAGCGGGGGGTTTTCTAAGTTCTTC
.,TRBV4-1,.,12,TRBJ2-5,CATRGGQETQYF,TGCGCCACTCGAGGGGGGCAAGAGACCCAGTACTTC
TRBD2,TRBV7-2,.,18,TRBJ2-3,CASSPRGGAGGRTDTQYF,TGTGCCAGCAGCCCCCGCGGGGGGGCGGGGGGCCGCACAGATACGCAGTATTTT
.,TRBV6-5,.,14,TRBJ1-1,CASSFGFMNTEAFF,TGTGCCAGCAGTTTTGGCTTCATGAACACTGAAGCTTTCTTT
.,TRBV27,.,13,TRBJ1-1,CASLDRQNTEAFF,TGTGCCAGCCTCGACCGGCAGAACACTGAAGCTTTCTTT
TRBD1,TRBV5-1,.,17,TRBJ2-2,CASSLGQGATNTGELFF,TGCGCCAGCAGCTTGGGACAGGGGGCCACGAACACCGGGGAGCTGTTTTTT
.,TRBV10-3,.,13,TRBJ2-5,CAIQRLREETQYF,TGTGCCATCCAACGTTTACGAGAAGAGACCCAGTACTTC
.,TRBV29-1,.,13,TRBJ1-2,CSVGRINRDGYTF,TGCAGCGTTGGGAGAATCAATCGAGATGGCTACACCTTC
.,TRBV10-3,.,16,TRBJ1-5,CAVSESGRAGNQPQHF,TGTGCCGTCAGTGAGTCGGGAAGGGCCGGCAATCAGCCCCAGCATTTT
.,TRBV7-2,.,14,TRBJ2-7,CASSLTGITHEQYF,TGTGCCAGCAGCTTGACGGGCATCACGCACGAGCAGTACTTC
.,TRBV20-1,few,13,TRBJ1-1,CSAIGSANTEAFF,TGCAGTGCTATCGGTAGTGCGAACACTGAAGCTTTCTTT
.,TRBV7-2,few,14,TRBJ2-7,CASSLEGHLDEQYF,TGTGCCAGCAGCTTAGAAGGACATTTAGACGAGCAGTACTTC
.,TRBV18,.,15,TRBJ1-4,CASSPREGLGEKLFF,TGTGCCAGCTCACCACGCGAGGGGCTAGGTGAAAAACTGTTTTTT